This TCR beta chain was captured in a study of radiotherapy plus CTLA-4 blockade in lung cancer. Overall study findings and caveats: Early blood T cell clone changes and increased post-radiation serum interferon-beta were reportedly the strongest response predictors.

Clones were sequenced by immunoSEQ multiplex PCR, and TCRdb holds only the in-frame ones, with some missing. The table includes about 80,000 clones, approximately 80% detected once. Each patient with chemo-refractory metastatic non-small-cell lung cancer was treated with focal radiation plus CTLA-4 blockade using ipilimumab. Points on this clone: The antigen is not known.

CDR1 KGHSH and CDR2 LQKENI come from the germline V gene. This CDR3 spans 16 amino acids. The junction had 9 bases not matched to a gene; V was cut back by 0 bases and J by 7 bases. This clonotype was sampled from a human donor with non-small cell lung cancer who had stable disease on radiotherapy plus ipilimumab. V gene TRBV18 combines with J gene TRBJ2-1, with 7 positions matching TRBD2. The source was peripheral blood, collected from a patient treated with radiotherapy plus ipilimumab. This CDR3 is CASSPPPGGGTNEQFF. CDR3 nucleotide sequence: TGTGCCAGCTCACCACCACCGGGAGGTGGCACAAATGAGCAGTTCTTC.